The clone carrying this T cell receptor (beta chain) was picked up many times. A much larger clone is a single base away; this may be a read error. The authors made TCR beta cDNA from around 500 ng total RNA with a constant-region primer. Investigators got TCR beta libraries out of three nested multiplex PCR rounds, done with slightly modified ARM-PCR. The first two PCR rounds used TRBV1-TRBV30 primers with a Cbeta primer, nine to ten cycles each. TCRdb analysed the multiplex PCR reads with MiXCR anew, one entry per CDR3 protein. The sample contains roughly 20,000 distinct CDR3 sequences, roughly 79% of which appear only once. This sample was taken from a study of tumor-infiltrating lymphocytes in primary liver carcinoma. Study details: Productive TCRbeta read counts per sample ran from roughly 3.65 to 7.13 million and were similar across tissue types.

Co-extraction of both nucleic acids (RNA and DNA) used roughly 20-34 mg of unsorted bulk tissue. Donors were untreated and chronically infected with HBV. Tumor regions sampled: superior, inferior, left, right poles, and centre. This CDR3 is 14 amino acids long. Looked up from germline, CDR1 is SGHAT and CDR2 is FQNNGV. With 0 bases removed from V and 4 bases from J, the gap between germline ends came to 10 bases. This chain uses TRBV11-2 with TRBJ2-7; D uncertain. This TCR came from a woman in her twenties or thirties with primary liver carcinoma and hepatitis B virus infection. Sequencing input: liver tumor tissue from sampling region 4. Sample subset: tumor region T4, right-lateral pole. The CDR3 sequence is CASSLDMVSYEQYF. DNA for the CDR3: TGTGCCAGCAGCTTAGATATGGTCAGTTACGAGCAGTACTTC. The variable domain in full, completed from reference TRBV11-2 and TRBJ2-7, reads EAGVAQSPRYKIIEKRQSVAFWCNPISGHATLYWYQQILGQGPKLLIQFQNNGVVDDSQLPKDRFSAERLKGVDSTLKIQPAKLEDSAVYLCASSLDMVSYEQYFGPGTRLTVT.